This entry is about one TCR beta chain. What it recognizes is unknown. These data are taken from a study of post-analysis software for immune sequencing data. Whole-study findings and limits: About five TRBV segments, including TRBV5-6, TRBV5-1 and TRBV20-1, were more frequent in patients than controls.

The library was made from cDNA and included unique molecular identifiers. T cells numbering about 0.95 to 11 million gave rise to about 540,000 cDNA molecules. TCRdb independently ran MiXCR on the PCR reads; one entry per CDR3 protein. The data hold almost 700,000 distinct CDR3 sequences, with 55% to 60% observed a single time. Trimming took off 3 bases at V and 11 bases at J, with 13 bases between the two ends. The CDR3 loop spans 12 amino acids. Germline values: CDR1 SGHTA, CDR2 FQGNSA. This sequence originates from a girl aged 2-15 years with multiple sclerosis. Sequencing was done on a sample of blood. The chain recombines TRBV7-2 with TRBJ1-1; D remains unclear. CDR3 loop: CASSFIDRAAFF. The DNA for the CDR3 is TGTGCCAGCAGCTTTATAGATAGGGCCGCTTTCTTT.